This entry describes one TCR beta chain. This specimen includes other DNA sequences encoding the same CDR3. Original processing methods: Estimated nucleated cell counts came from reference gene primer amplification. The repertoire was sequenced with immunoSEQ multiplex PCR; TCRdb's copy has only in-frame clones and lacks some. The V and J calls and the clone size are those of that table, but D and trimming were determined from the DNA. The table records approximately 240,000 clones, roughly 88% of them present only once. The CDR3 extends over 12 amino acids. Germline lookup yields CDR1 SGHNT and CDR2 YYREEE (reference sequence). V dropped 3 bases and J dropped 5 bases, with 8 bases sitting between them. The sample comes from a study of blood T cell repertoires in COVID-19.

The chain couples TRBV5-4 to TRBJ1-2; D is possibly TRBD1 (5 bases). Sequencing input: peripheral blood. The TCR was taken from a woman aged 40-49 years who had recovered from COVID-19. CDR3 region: CASSSDSYGYTF. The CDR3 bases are TGTGCCAGCAGCTCAGACAGTTATGGCTACACCTTC.